A single sample gave rise to the 17 T cell receptor beta chains below, sequenced in a study of T cells in women clearing cervical HPV infection. Using immunoSEQ multiplex PCR, the repertoire was profiled, and TCRdb retains in-frame clones only, with some absent. This sample's clone table lists 13,000 to 15,000 clones. The sample was blood buffy coat. Receptors originate from a woman between 18 and 70 years old with a cervical HPV16 infection that either progressed to CIN3+ or cleared (not recorded which).

Worth noting for this clone: The CDR3 extends 3 residues past the end of the read, so its final part is completed from the germline J gene. This sequence joins TRBV7-9 and TRBJ1-2, with TRBD1 as a possible D gene (5 bases). Germline assignment: CDR1 SEHNR and CDR2 FQNEAQ (reference sequence). This CDR3 is 14 amino acids long. The CDR3 reads CASSPGTASYDYTF. The CDR3 DNA, read in part, is TGTGCCAGCAGCCCCGGGACTGCTTCCTACGAC. Complete variable domain (other parts from reference TRBV7-9 and TRBJ1-2): DTGVSQNPRHKITKRGQNVTFRCDPISEHNRLYWYRQTLGQGPEFLTYFQNEAQLEKSRLLSDRFSAERPKGSFSTLEIQRTEQGDSAMYLCASSPGTASYDYTFGSGTRLTVV.

A note on this clone: The read halts 3 residues ahead of the CDR3 end, with the missing end drawn from the germline J gene. The chain is built from TRBV29-1 and TRBJ1-5, with a possible D match to TRBD1 (5 bases). There are 13 residues in the CDR3. V dropped 4 bases and J dropped 4 bases, with 11 bases sitting between them. Germline-derived CDR1 and CDR2 are SQVTM and ANQGSEA. Incomplete CDR3 DNA: TGCAGCGTTGTGACAGCCTCTAATCAGCCC. Amino acid sequence: CSVVTASNQP. The CDR3 as a whole reads CSVVTASNQPQHF. The variable domain in full, completed from reference TRBV29-1 and TRBJ1-5, reads SAVISQKPSRDICQRGTSLTIQCQVDSQVTMMFWYRQQPGQSLTLIATANQGSEATYESGFVIDKFPISRPNLTFSTLTVSNMSPEDSSIYLCSVVTASNQPQHFGDGTRLSIL.

Points on this clone: The CDR3 goes on 3 residues after the read ends, and that part is filled in from the germline J gene. This chain links TRBV18 with TRBJ1-2; D call uncertain. Looked up from germline, CDR1 is KGHSH and CDR2 is LQKENI. The CDR3 is 14 residues long. This CDR3 is CASSPQGRAYDYTF. Partial CDR3 DNA: TGTGCCAGCTCACCACAGGGCAGAGCCTACGAC.

About this clone itself: The CDR3 goes on 3 residues after the read ends, and that part is filled in from the germline J gene. This sequence joins TRBV12-3 or TRBV12-4 and TRBJ2-5; D remains unclear. The V gene lost 3 bases and the J gene lost 2 bases, with 7 bases spanning the gap. This CDR3 region has 13 residues. The part of the CDR3 DNA that was read is TGTGCCAGCAGTTTCGACTGGCAAGAGACC. It encodes CASSFDWQET. The CDR3 as a whole reads CASSFDWQETQYF.

Remarks on this clone: The read finishes 3 residues shy of the CDR3 end, and the germline J gene is used to complete it. This chain connects TRBV7-9 to TRBJ2-5; 7 positions agree with TRBD1. CDR1 is SEHNR, CDR2 FQNEAQ, per germline (reference sequence). This CDR3 has 14 residues. V was clipped by 5 bases and J by 5 bases; unmatched bases: 8. CDR3 loop: CASSTTGALETQYF. CDR3 DNA, as far as it was read: TGTGCCAGCAGCACTACAGGGGCTTTGGAGACC.

As concerns this clone: The read halts 3 residues ahead of the CDR3 end, with the missing end drawn from the germline J gene. The chain recombines TRBV12-3 or TRBV12-4 with TRBJ2-2, with 9 bases fitting TRBD1. There are 14 residues in the CDR3. With V trimmed by 6 bases and J by 8 bases, 7 bases remained unmatched. The part of the CDR3 DNA that was read is TGTGCCAGCAGGGGGGGACAGGGCTTTGGGGAG. Translation gives CASRGGQGFGE. The entire CDR3 reads CASRGGQGFGELFF.

Comments on this clone: The CDR3 end lies 3 residues beyond the end of the read and is filled in from the germline J gene. The chain employs TRBV19 and TRBJ2-1; 9 nucleotides match TRBD2. V shed 3 bases, J shed 9 bases, and the junction held 9 bases outside the gene matches. Germline V CDR1 and CDR2: LNHDA, SQIVND (reference sequence). The CDR3 spans 15 residues. This CDR3 is CASSMGKRGAGEQFF. The DNA read from the CDR3 is TGTGCCAGTAGTATGGGAAAGCGGGGGGCGGGTGAG.

Worth noting for this clone: The sequence runs out 3 residues before the end of the CDR3; the remainder is reconstructed from the germline J gene. The V and J genes are TRBV19 and TRBJ2-2; 8 bases fit TRBD1. Germline V gene lookup returns CDR1 LNHDA and CDR2 SQIVND (reference sequence). The CDR3 covers 13 residues. The part of the CDR3 DNA that was read is TGTGCCAGTCAGGGGGCGACTAATGAAAAG. This gives the protein CASQGATNEK. The complete CDR3 sequence is CASQGATNEKLFF. Combining the CDR3 with reference TRBV19 and TRBJ2-2 gives the whole variable domain DGGITQSPKYLFRKEGQNVTLSCEQNLNHDAMYWYRQDPGQGLRLIYYSQIVNDFQKGDIAEGYSVSREKKESFPLTVTSAQKNPTAFYLCASQGATNEKLFFGEGSRLTVL.

A note on this clone: The read terminates 3 residues before the CDR3 end, so the remaining end is supplied by the germline J gene. This rearrangement joins TRBV7-3 to TRBJ2-3; TRBD1 is a possible D gene (5 bases). The CDR3 extends over 14 amino acids. CDR1 and CDR2 (germline): SGHTA, FQGTGA. The CDR3 bases that were read are TGTGCCAGCAGCCCTGGACAAACACAAGAGACG. Translation gives CASSPGQTQET. The full CDR3 protein reads CASSPGQTQETQYF.

With respect to this clone: The CDR3 end is not reached by the read, which stops 3 residues before it; the germline J gene fills it in. The chain has TRBV10-1 and TRBJ2-3; D is perhaps TRBD2 (6 bases). The CDR3 totals 14 residues. Trimming left V 4 bases short and J 4 bases short, with 12 bases between. The germline gives CDR1 WNHNN, CDR2 SYGVQD (reference sequence). The sequenced part of the CDR3 DNA is TGCGCCAGCAGTGTGGCTAGCGACTCAGATACG. It codes for CASSVASDSDT. The whole CDR3 protein reads CASSVASDSDTQYF.

A word on this clone: The CDR3 goes on 3 residues after the read ends, and that part is filled in from the germline J gene. The J gene is TRBJ2-5, the V gene TRBV7-6; TRBD1 is a possible D gene (5 bases). V was pared by 11 bases and J by 4 bases, with 17 bases between. From germline, CDR1 is SGHVS and CDR2 FNYEAQ. The length of the CDR3 is 13 residues. CDR3 residues: CAYPPRVGETQYF. CDR3 DNA (partial): TGTGCCTACCCCCCCAGGGTAGGAGAGACC.

To note about this clone: Read coverage stops 3 residues before the CDR3 terminus; the germline J gene supplies the remainder. V and J are TRBV4-2 and TRBJ2-2, with D maybe TRBD2 (6 bases). V was trimmed by 0 bases and J by 6 bases, leaving 11 bases between them. Germline assignment: CDR1 LGHNA and CDR2 YNFKEQ. The CDR3 covers 15 residues. The covered CDR3 bases are TGTGCCAGCAGCCAAGATATGGGGACTTCCGGGGAG. Translated, it gives CASSQDMGTSGE. Given in full, the CDR3 is CASSQDMGTSGELFF.

CDR3 region: CSVGTGRTYDYTF. The CDR3 bases that were read are TGCAGCGTGGGGACAGGGCGGACCTACGAC. The chain has TRBV29-1 and TRBJ1-2; 9 nucleotides line up with TRBD1. The missing CDR3 end, 3 residues past where the read stops, is filled in from the germline J gene. In germline, CDR1 is SQVTM, CDR2 ANQGSEA. The CDR3 loop spans 13 amino acids. Variable domain in full (rest from reference TRBV29-1 and TRBJ1-2): SAVISQKPSRDICQRGTSLTIQCQVDSQVTMMFWYRQQPGQSLTLIATANQGSEATYESGFVIDKFPISRPNLTFSTLTVSNMSPEDSSIYLCSVGTGRTYDYTFGSGTRLTVV.

As regards this clone: The CDR3 end lies 3 residues beyond the end of the read and is filled in from the germline J gene. V is TRBV2 and J is TRBJ1-5, with D possibly being TRBD1 (6 bases). Germline CDR1 reads SNHLY; CDR2 reads FYNNEI. V gave up 6 bases and J gave up 0 bases, with 12 bases separating them. The CDR3 runs 15 residues. The CDR3 loop is CASRRTVLSNQPQHF. CDR3 bases read: TGTGCCAGCAGACGGACAGTCCTTAGCAATCAGCCC.

With regard to this clone: The CDR3 is cut off 3 residues early in the read; its end comes from the germline J gene. V gene TRBV7-2 combines with J gene TRBJ1-5; possible D gene TRBD1, 5 bases. Germline V gene sequence: CDR1 SGHTA, CDR2 FQGNSA. The CDR3 length is 14 residues. The V and J ends lost 3 bases and 0 bases respectively, with 6 bases between them. The CDR3 bases that were read are TGTGCCAGCAGCTTTGGACATAGCAATCAGCCC. It translates to CASSFGHSNQP. The complete CDR3 sequence is CASSFGHSNQPQHF. The entire variable domain, with the rest obtained from reference TRBV7-2 and TRBJ1-5, is as follows: GAGVSQSPSNKVTEKGKDVELRCDPISGHTALYWYRQSLGQGLEFLIYFQGNSAPDKSGLPSDRFSAERTGGSVSTLTIQRTQQEDSAVYLCASSFGHSNQPQHFGDGTRLSIL.

The sequenced part of the CDR3 DNA is TGTGCCAGCAGTGTGGCTTTCGGGAATGAG. Translating it yields CASSVAFGNE. The whole CDR3 region reads CASSVAFGNEQFF. The V and J genes are TRBV2 and TRBJ2-1; D gene ambiguous. The missing CDR3 end, 3 residues past where the read stops, is filled in from the germline J gene. Germline V gene data show CDR1 as SNHLY and CDR2 as FYNNEI. V dropped 4 bases and J dropped 7 bases, with 11 bases sitting between them. This CDR3 region has 13 residues.

In regard to this clone: The DNA ends 3 residues before the CDR3 does, and the rest of the CDR3 is filled in from the germline J gene. V usage is TRBV11-3 and J usage is TRBJ1-2; 7 bases are a match to TRBD1. The CDR3 extends over 14 amino acids. The germline gives CDR1 SGHNT, CDR2 YENEEA. Trimming cost V 5 bases and J 3 bases; bases outside gene matches: 6. The CDR3 bases that were read are TGTGCCAGCAGCCCCGGACAGGCTGACTATGGC. It translates to CASSPGQADYG. The whole CDR3 region reads CASSPGQADYGYTF.